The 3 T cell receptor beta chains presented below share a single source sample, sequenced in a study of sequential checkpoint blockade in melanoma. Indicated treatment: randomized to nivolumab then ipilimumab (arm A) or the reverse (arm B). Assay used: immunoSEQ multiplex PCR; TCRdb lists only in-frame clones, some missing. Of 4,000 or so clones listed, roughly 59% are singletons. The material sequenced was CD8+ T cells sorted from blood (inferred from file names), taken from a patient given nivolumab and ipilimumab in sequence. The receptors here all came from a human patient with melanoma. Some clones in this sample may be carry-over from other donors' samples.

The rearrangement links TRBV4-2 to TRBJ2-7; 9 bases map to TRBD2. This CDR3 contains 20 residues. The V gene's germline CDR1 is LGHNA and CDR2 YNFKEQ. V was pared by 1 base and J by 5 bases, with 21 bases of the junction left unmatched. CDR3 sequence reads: CASSQGQGYSGGLPGDEQYF. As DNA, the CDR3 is TGTGCCAGCAGCCAAGGGCAAGGGTATAGCGGGGGCCTTCCGGGGGACGAGCAGTACTTC.

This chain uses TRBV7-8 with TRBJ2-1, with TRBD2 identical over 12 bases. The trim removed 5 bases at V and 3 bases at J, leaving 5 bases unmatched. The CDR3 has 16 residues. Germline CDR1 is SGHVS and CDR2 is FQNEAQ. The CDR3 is CASSTQLAGGYNEQFF. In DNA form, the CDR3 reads TGTGCCAGCAGCACCCAACTAGCGGGGGGCTACAATGAGCAGTTCTTC.

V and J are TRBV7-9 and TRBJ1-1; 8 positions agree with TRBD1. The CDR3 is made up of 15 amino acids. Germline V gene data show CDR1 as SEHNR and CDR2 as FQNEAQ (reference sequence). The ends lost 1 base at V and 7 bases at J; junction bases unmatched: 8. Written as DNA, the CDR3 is TGTGCCAGCAGCTTAGTGTTCAGGGGGCTGGATGAAGCTTTCTTT. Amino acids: CASSLVFRGLDEAFF.